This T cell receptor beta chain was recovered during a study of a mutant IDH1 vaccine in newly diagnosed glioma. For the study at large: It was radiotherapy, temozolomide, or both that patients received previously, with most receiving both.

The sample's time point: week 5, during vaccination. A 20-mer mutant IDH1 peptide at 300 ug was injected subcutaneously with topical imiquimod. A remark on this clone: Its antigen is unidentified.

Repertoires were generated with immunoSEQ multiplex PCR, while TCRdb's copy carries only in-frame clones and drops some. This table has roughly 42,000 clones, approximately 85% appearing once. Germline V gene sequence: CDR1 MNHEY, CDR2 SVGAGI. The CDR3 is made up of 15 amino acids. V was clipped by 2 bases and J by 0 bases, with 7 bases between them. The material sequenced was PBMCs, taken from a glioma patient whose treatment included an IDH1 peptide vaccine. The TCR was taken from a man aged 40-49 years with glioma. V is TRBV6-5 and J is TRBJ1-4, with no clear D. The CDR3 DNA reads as TGTGCCAGCAGTTACACACACTCAACTAATGAAAAACTGTTTTTT. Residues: CASSYTHSTNEKLFF.